This TCR beta chain was retrieved from a study of control samples from healthy donors and cancer patients. V gave up 1 base and J gave up 3 bases; unmatched junction bases: 4. Germline CDR1 and CDR2: MNHNS and SASEGT. CDR3 size: 16 residues. Data came from immunoSEQ multiplex PCR; TCRdb stores just in-frame clones and leaves some out. The profile covers about 89,000 clones, with around nine tenths appearing a single time and approximately 21% taken by the ten largest. This clonotype was obtained from a man aged 25-45 years in good health. What was sequenced was blood. The rearrangement links TRBV6-1 to TRBJ1-4; TRBD1 matches 8 bases. CDR3 DNA sequence: TGTGCCAGCAGTGAAGGCAGGGGGCTATCTAATGAAAAACTGTTTTTT. Translating gives CASSEGRGLSNEKLFF.